These 21 T cell receptor beta chains were all obtained from the same sample, sequenced in a study of T-cell reconstitution after alpha-beta-depleted transplantation in children. Preparation of the TCRbeta library involved a method that used unique molecular identifiers. TCRdb fed the PCR reads into MiXCR, producing one record per CDR3 protein. The table shows hundreds of thousands of distinct CDR3 sequences, with 13% occurring only once. Here the sequenced sample was PBMCs, mostly from graft donor cells, taken 360 days after TCRalphabeta/CD19-depleted stem cell transplant. The source is a male patient between 5 and 17 years old who had a stem cell transplant for acute myeloid leukemia, so the T cells may come from the graft donor.

This clonotype showed up just a few times. J is TRBJ2-7 and V is TRBV20-1; the D gene is possibly TRBD2 (6 bases). Germline lookup yields CDR1 DFQATT and CDR2 SNEGSKA (reference sequence). The V gene lost 3 bases and the J gene lost 4 bases, with 10 bases spanning the gap. The CDR3 runs to 12 residues. CDR3 residues: CSASQGLYEQYF. CDR3 DNA: TGCAGTGCTAGTCAGGGACTTTACGAGCAGTACTTC.

This sequence joins TRBV7-3 and TRBJ2-5, with 9 bases identical to TRBD2. J was trimmed by 4 bases and V by 1 base; bases with no gene match: 13. The CDR3 totals 18 residues. Per germline, CDR1 SGHTA and CDR2 FQGTGA. The CDR3 sequence is CASSLKRLAEPTRETQYF. CDR3 DNA: TGTGCCAGCAGCTTAAAGAGACTAGCGGAACCCACTAGAGAGACCCAGTACTTC.

This clonotype was found a few times. The V call is TRBV28, the J call TRBJ1-5; 8 bases match TRBD1. The V segment lost 6 bases and the J segment 3 bases; nucleotides outside the gene matches: 10. Germline V CDR1 and CDR2: MDHEN, SYDVKM. This CDR3 is 16 amino acids long. In nucleotides, the CDR3 is TGTGCCAGCAGCAATCAGGGGGCGCTTTACAATCAGCCCCAGCATTTT. This codes for CASSNQGALYNQPQHF. Full variable domain (outside the CDR3, taken from reference TRBV28 and TRBJ1-5): DVKVTQSSRYLVKRTGEKVFLECVQDMDHENMFWYRQDPGLGLRLIYFSYDVKMKEKGDIPEGYSVSREKKERFSLILESASTNQTSMYLCASSNQGALYNQPQHFGDGTRLSIL.

The gene calls are TRBV4-3 and TRBJ2-1; D possibly uses TRBD1 or TRBD2 (6 bases each). Germline loops: CDR1 LGHNA, CDR2 YSLEER. The CDR3 sequence is 19 residues long. Trimming took off 0 bases at V and 0 bases at J, with 18 bases between the two ends. The CDR3 region is CASSQERLPGASSYNEQFF. The CDR3 region has the DNA TGCGCCAGCAGCCAAGAAAGGTTGCCGGGGGCGAGCTCCTACAATGAGCAGTTCTTC.

For this clonotype: The final CDR3 position lacks the conserved phenylalanine or tryptophan, pointing to a likely read error. The chain links TRBV29-1 to TRBJ1-4, with D unclear. Germline V gene data show CDR1 as SQVTM and CDR2 as ANQGSEA. The CDR3 length is 13 residues. Trimming shortened V by 8 bases and J by 4 bases, and 14 bases separated the two germline ends. The CDR3 sequence: CSTRRLFNEKLFY. In DNA form, the CDR3 reads TGCAGCACCCGACGGCTCTTTAATGAAAAACTGTTTTAT.

This clonotype was seen a handful of times. The genes are TRBV10-3 and TRBJ2-5; TRBD1 matches 10 bases. The CDR3 has 15 amino acids. Trimming removed 3 bases from V and 5 bases from J; junction bases left unmatched: 6. CDR1 and CDR2 from the germline V gene are ENHRY and SYGVKD. The CDR3 DNA follows: TGTGCCATCAGTGAACCGGGACAGGGGACGGAGACCCAGTACTTC. It encodes CAISEPGQGTETQYF.

This clonotype was counted at least ten times. The rearrangement uses TRBV28 and TRBJ2-1; a weak D match, TRBD2 (5 bases). The CDR3 has 15 residues. V was cut by 4 bases and J by 6 bases, with 16 bases left in between. The germline CDR1 and CDR2 sequences are MDHEN and SYDVKM. CDR3 region: CASSSTGNPFNEQFF. CDR3 sequence (DNA): TGTGCCAGCAGTTCCACCGGGAACCCATTCAATGAGCAGTTCTTC.

The J gene is TRBJ2-1, the V gene TRBV7-2; D unresolved. V lost 5 bases to trimming and J lost 3 bases, with 8 bases between them. CDR3 length: 13 amino acids. CDR1 SGHTA and CDR2 FQGNSA come from the germline V gene. CDR3 in DNA: TGTGCCAGCAGCCCCCTCCGCTACAATGAGCAGTTCTTC. Residues: CASSPLRYNEQFF.

This clonotype showed up just a few times. J is TRBJ1-5 and V is TRBV7-2; no firm D call. The germline V gene has CDR1 SGHTA and CDR2 FQGNSA. The germline V and J ends were trimmed by 4 bases and 5 bases, with 12 bases remaining between them. The CDR3 totals 14 residues. CDR3 protein: CASSSRTDYQPQHF. In nucleotides, the CDR3 is TGTGCCAGCAGCTCCCGGACGGATTATCAGCCCCAGCATTTT.

This chain uses TRBV20-1 with TRBJ2-7; 8 bases are shared with TRBD2. CDR3 length equals 15 residues. Germline CDR1 reads DFQATT; CDR2 reads SNEGSKA (reference sequence). V dropped 6 bases and J dropped 3; count of bases not matched to a gene: 13. CDR3 amino acids: CSAGESGRVSYEQYF. CDR3 coding DNA: TGCAGTGCCGGAGAAAGCGGGAGAGTCAGCTACGAGCAGTACTTC.

This clonotype was observed a handful of times. V gene TRBV10-3 combines with J gene TRBJ2-7; the match to TRBD1 covers 7 bases. The ends lost 7 bases at V and 2 bases at J; junction bases unmatched: 11. CDR3 length: 15 amino acids. The germline V gene has CDR1 ENHRY and CDR2 SYGVKD. DNA for the CDR3: TGTGCCATCAAAATAAGGGACAGCGAAACCTACGAGCAGTACTTC. The encoded protein is CAIKIRDSETYEQYF.

This clonotype was detected a few times. The chain joins TRBV4-3 to TRBJ2-7, with 9 bases identical to TRBD1. V gave up 0 bases and J gave up 3 bases; unmatched junction bases: 6. This CDR3 is built from 16 residues. CDR1 is LGHNA and CDR2 is YSLEER in the germline V gene. DNA of the CDR3: TGCGCCAGCAGCCAAGAAGGGACGGGACAGGGCTACGAGCAGTACTTC. This codes for CASSQEGTGQGYEQYF.

The rearrangement links TRBV2 to TRBJ2-7; 7 nucleotides agree with TRBD2. V lost 6 bases to trimming and J lost 3 bases; unmatched junction nucleotides: 8. This CDR3 comprises 14 residues. Germline V gene sequence: CDR1 SNHLY, CDR2 FYNNEI. The CDR3 spells CASRPTRDYYEQYF. The CDR3 DNA is TGTGCCAGCAGACCCACCCGGGACTACTACGAGCAGTACTTC.

At least ten counts were recorded for this clonotype. The junction shows a germline mismatch at one end, possibly a read error. This rearrangement joins TRBV5-1 to TRBJ2-5; D remains unclear. The CDR3 consists of 11 residues. The germline CDR1 and CDR2 sequences are SGHRS and YFSETQ. CDR3 nucleotide sequence: TGTGCCAGCAGCTTAGAAGAGACCCAGTACTTC. Translation: CASSLEETQYF.

The chain has TRBV12-3 or TRBV12-4 and TRBJ2-1; tentative D call: TRBD2 (6 bases). This CDR3 contains 17 residues. V was trimmed by 5 bases and J by 4 bases, leaving 21 bases between them. This chain's CDR3 is CASSPIRGSSGYNEQFF. In DNA, the CDR3 is TGTGCCAGCAGTCCCATTAGGGGCTCCAGCGGGTACAATGAGCAGTTCTTC.

Notes on this clonotype: This may stem from a read error, because a much larger clone lies one nucleotide away. The V gene is TRBV6-2 or TRBV6-3, the J gene TRBJ2-1; 8 bases agree with TRBD2. The germline CDR1 and CDR2 sequences are MNHEY and SVGEGT. The CDR3 length is 16 residues. The CDR3 sequence is CASRSSGTRPNNEHFF. The CDR3 DNA reads as TGTGCCAGCAGGAGCTCCGGGACTAGGCCCAACAATGAGCATTTCTTC.

The rearrangement links TRBV7-3 to TRBJ2-1; 10 bases match TRBD2. CDR1 and CDR2 (germline): SGHTA, FQGTGA. The J segment lost 7 bases and the V segment lost 1 base, leaving 19 bases of the junction unmatched. This CDR3 contains 20 residues. The CDR3 protein is CASSLKVGESSGRPVNEQFF. The CDR3 nucleotides are TGTGCCAGCAGCTTAAAGGTAGGGGAGAGTAGCGGGAGGCCGGTGAATGAGCAGTTCTTC.

V gene TRBV29-1 combines with J gene TRBJ1-1; no definite D call. V was cut by 5 bases and J by 0 bases, with 10 bases left in between. CDR1 is SQVTM and CDR2 is ANQGSEA in the germline V gene. The CDR3 length is 13 residues. Here the CDR3 reads CSVFANMNTEAFF. The CDR3, as DNA: TGCAGCGTTTTTGCAAACATGAACACTGAAGCTTTCTTT.

The chain couples TRBV6-2 or TRBV6-3 to TRBJ2-1; perhaps TRBD2 as D (7 bases). This CDR3 contains 16 residues. V gave up 5 bases and J gave up 4 bases, with 18 bases separating them. Germline V gene sequence: CDR1 MNHEY, CDR2 SVGEGT. The CDR3 sequence is CASSPPRGASYNEQFF. CDR3 nucleotide sequence: TGTGCCAGCAGTCCCCCCCGGGGGGCGTCGTACAATGAGCAGTTCTTC.

The chain couples TRBV4-3 to TRBJ2-1; 7 nucleotides line up with TRBD2. The germline gives CDR1 LGHNA, CDR2 YSLEER. The CDR3 length is 16 residues. With 0 bases clipped from V and 2 bases from J, the junction kept 4 bases outside the gene matches. The CDR3 DNA follows: TGCGCCAGCAGCCAAGAGAGCCTAGCGGCCTACAATGAGCAGTTCTTC. Translated, it gives CASSQESLAAYNEQFF.

The chain couples TRBV7-9 to TRBJ2-7; D not resolved. V lost 5 bases and J 5 bases, leaving 13 bases between the germline ends. CDR1 and CDR2 (germline): SEHNR, FQNEAQ (reference sequence). The CDR3 totals 13 residues. For the CDR3, the DNA is TGTGCCAGCAGCATCCTAATAGCCCACGAGCAGTACTTC. Translation: CASSILIAHEQYF.